A selection of T cell receptor beta chains follows, all from one sample in a study of shared clonotypes between healthy human individuals. Method: immunoSEQ multiplex PCR; TCRdb's copy keeps in-frame clones and lacks some. The sample carries over 300,000 clones, more than 75% recorded once. Sequencing was carried out using memory CD8+ T cells sorted from blood. These TCRs come from a man between 18 and 29 years old in good health. Both conserved end residues are part of each CDR3. D genes are given only for firm matches. Size is stated for part of the rows, as once, few or many counts, or as a class when the clone is expanded.

J gene: TRBJ2-7; V gene: TRBV10-1; D gene: NA; clone size: NA; CDR3 DNA: TGCGCCAGCAGTGAGTCAGTTAGAGTCCCCTACGAGCAGTACTTC; CDR3 protein: CASSESVRVPYEQYF
J gene: TRBJ1-4; V gene: TRBV10-3; D gene: NA; clone size: NA; CDR3 DNA: TGTGCCATCAGTGAACCCAACGAAGGGCCCAATGAAAAACTGTTTTTT; CDR3 protein: CAISEPNEGPNEKLFF
J gene: TRBJ2-7; V gene: TRBV4-1; D gene: NA; clone size: NA; CDR3 DNA: TGCGCCAGCAGCCCAGGGGGAGGTAGCGGATCCTTTTCCTACGAGCAGTACTTC; CDR3 protein: CASSPGGGSGSFSYEQYF
J gene: TRBJ2-2; V gene: TRBV4-3; D gene: TRBD1; clone size: NA; CDR3 DNA: TGCGCCAGCAGCCAGGACACAGGGGGCGCCGGGGAGCTGTTTTTT; CDR3 protein: CASSQDTGGAGELFF
J gene: TRBJ2-5; V gene: TRBV15; D gene: NA; clone size: NA; CDR3 DNA: TGTGCCACCAGCTACGTACAAGAGACCCAGTACTTC; CDR3 protein: CATSYVQETQYF
J gene: TRBJ2-7; V gene: TRBV5-1; D gene: TRBD1; clone size: NA; CDR3 DNA: TGCGCCAGCAGCCCCGGGACAGGGATTTCCCACGAGCAGTACTTC; CDR3 protein: CASSPGTGISHEQYF
J gene: TRBJ2-3; V gene: TRBV4-2; D gene: TRBD2; clone size: NA; CDR3 DNA: TGTGCCAGCGCTAGCGGGGGGGCCCTTACGCAGTATTTT; CDR3 protein: CASASGGALTQYF
J gene: TRBJ2-7; V gene: TRBV5-8; D gene: NA; clone size: NA; CDR3 DNA: TGTGCCAGCAGACATATTTCAGGGGTTGGAGAGCAGTACTTC; CDR3 protein: CASRHISGVGEQYF
J gene: TRBJ1-2; V gene: TRBV6-5; D gene: TRBD1; clone size: NA; CDR3 DNA: TGTGCCAGCAGTTACTCTATTTGGGACAGGACCTATGGCTACACCTTC; CDR3 protein: CASSYSIWDRTYGYTF
J gene: TRBJ2-7; V gene: TRBV7-8; D gene: TRBD1; clone size: NA; CDR3 DNA: TGTGCCAGCAGCGTTCGACAGGGACCATACGAGCAGTACTTC; CDR3 protein: CASSVRQGPYEQYF
J gene: TRBJ2-5; V gene: TRBV6-6; D gene: NA; clone size: NA; CDR3 DNA: TGTGCCAGCAGTTATATGGCAGGGCGGCAAGAGACCCAGTACTTC; CDR3 protein: CASSYMAGRQETQYF
J gene: TRBJ2-2; V gene: TRBV5-1; D gene: NA; clone size: NA; CDR3 DNA: TGCGCCAGCAGCTTATTCTCCGGGGAGCTGTTTTTT; CDR3 protein: CASSLFSGELFF
J gene: TRBJ1-6; V gene: TRBV7-6; D gene: NA; clone size: NA; CDR3 DNA: TGTGCCAGCAGCTTAGCGGGGGTAATGGGCGACTCACCCCTCCACTTT; CDR3 protein: CASSLAGVMGDSPLHF
J gene: TRBJ1-1; V gene: TRBV7-9; D gene: NA; clone size: many; CDR3 DNA: TGTGCCAGCAGCTTAGCGCGTTCACAGCTCATGAACACTGAAGCTTTCTTT; CDR3 protein: CASSLARSQLMNTEAFF
J gene: TRBJ2-3; V gene: TRBV29-1; D gene: NA; clone size: NA; CDR3 DNA: TGCAGCTCAGATACGCAGTATTTT; CDR3 protein: CSSDTQYF
J gene: TRBJ2-7; V gene: TRBV29-1; D gene: NA; clone size: NA; CDR3 DNA: TGCAGCGTTCTATTCCGGGACTCGGCCTACGAGCAGTACTTC; CDR3 protein: CSVLFRDSAYEQYF
J gene: TRBJ2-1; V gene: TRBV7-9; D gene: NA; clone size: few; CDR3 DNA: TGTGCCAGCAGCACGGCAGCTGCCCTCTCCTACAATGAGCAGTTCTTC; CDR3 protein: CASSTAAALSYNEQFF